What follows describes a single T cell receptor beta chain. What it binds is unknown. The CDR3 contains 15 residues. V lost 0 bases and J lost 4; bases outside the gene matches: 4. Germline V gene sequence: CDR1 MNHNY, CDR2 SVGAGI (reference sequence). This record belongs to a study of T cell repertoires in cytomegalovirus infection. MiXCR, applied by TCRdb to the reads, yields one record per CDR3 protein. The sample consists of 700,000 to 950,000 distinct CDR3 sequences, about 33% of them appearing once. Sequencing was performed on cultured CD8+ T cells from PBMCs, taken from culture after CMV antigen stimulation. This chain joins TRBV6-6 and TRBJ1-2; the match to TRBD1 covers 8 bases. This TCR derives from a human donor in good health (CMV status not recorded). Some clones in this sample may be carry-over from other donors' samples. This CDR3 is CASSYSEDRVYGYTF. As DNA, the CDR3 is TGTGCCAGCAGTTACTCCGAGGACAGGGTCTATGGCTACACCTTC.